This is a list of T cell receptor beta chains from one sample in a study of T cells after yellow fever vaccination. TCRdb re-derived calls from the 5' RACE reads in MiXCR, one entry per CDR3 protein. The sample consists of about 340,000 distinct CDR3 sequences, around 4.1% of them appearing once. Sequences were derived from PBMCs, sampled 5 days after the yellow fever booster vaccination. These receptors were taken from a man between 18 and 29 years old who received the YFV17D yellow fever vaccine. CDR3s include the opening cysteine and the closing phenylalanine or tryptophan. D genes are given only for firm matches. Part of the rows lack a size; the others show once, few, many or a class for expanded clones.

D gene: TRBD2
V gene: TRBV4-1
J gene: TRBJ2-7
clone size: many
CDR3 DNA: TGCGCCAGCAGCCAAGGGCTACTAGCGGGGGGGCGATACGAGCAGTACTTC
CDR3 protein: CASSQGLLAGGRYEQYF

D gene: .
V gene: TRBV7-2
J gene: TRBJ2-2
clone size: many
CDR3 DNA: TGTGCCAGCAGCTTAGCCCTAGATCTCGCCGGGGAGCTGTTTTTT
CDR3 protein: CASSLALDLAGELFF

D gene: .
V gene: TRBV12-3/TRBV12-4
J gene: TRBJ1-5
clone size: .
CDR3 DNA: TGTGCCAGCAGTTGGGACCTCGCGGGCAGTCAGCCCCAGCATTTT
CDR3 protein: CASSWDLAGSQPQHF

D gene: TRBD1
V gene: TRBV5-8
J gene: TRBJ2-2
clone size: many
CDR3 DNA: TGTGCCAGCAGTTCTGGGGACAGGGGCGCCGGGGAGCTGTTTTTT
CDR3 protein: CASSSGDRGAGELFF

D gene: .
V gene: TRBV20-1
J gene: TRBJ2-5
clone size: few
CDR3 DNA: TGCAGTGCTAGGCCCCCAGGGTTGGGGGAGACCCAGTACTTC
CDR3 protein: CSARPPGLGETQYF

D gene: .
V gene: TRBV7-9
J gene: TRBJ2-2
clone size: many
CDR3 DNA: TGTGCCAGCAGCTTAGTGCCCCAGCGGACCACCGGGGAGCTGTTTTTT
CDR3 protein: CASSLVPQRTTGELFF

D gene: .
V gene: TRBV29-1
J gene: TRBJ1-6
clone size: many
CDR3 DNA: TGCAGCGTTAAGGGTTCCACTCCTAATTCACCCCTCCACTTT
CDR3 protein: CSVKGSTPNSPLHF

D gene: TRBD1
V gene: TRBV5-4
J gene: TRBJ2-4
clone size: .
CDR3 DNA: TGTGCCAGCAGCTTGACAGGGGGAACCAAAAACATTCAGTACTTC
CDR3 protein: CASSLTGGTKNIQYF

D gene: .
V gene: TRBV5-1
J gene: TRBJ2-5
clone size: few
CDR3 DNA: TGCGCCAGCAACCCCGGGTACCAAGAGACCCAGTACTTC
CDR3 protein: CASNPGYQETQYF

D gene: .
V gene: TRBV7-9
J gene: TRBJ1-4
clone size: many
CDR3 DNA: TGTGCCAGCAGCTTAGGTGGGAATGAAAAACTGTTTTTT
CDR3 protein: CASSLGGNEKLFF

D gene: TRBD2
V gene: TRBV10-3
J gene: TRBJ2-1
clone size: many
CDR3 DNA: TGTGCCATCAGTGAACTCGAGCGGGGGGGCCGACGGGAGCAGTTCTTC
CDR3 protein: CAISELERGGRREQFF

D gene: .
V gene: TRBV6-5
J gene: TRBJ2-1
clone size: few
CDR3 DNA: TGTGCCAGCAGTTACTCGAGGGTCAACGAGCAGTTCTTC
CDR3 protein: CASSYSRVNEQFF

D gene: .
V gene: TRBV11-2
J gene: TRBJ2-3
clone size: few
CDR3 DNA: TGTGCCAGCAGACAGGGTGTGCACACAGATACGCAGTATTTT
CDR3 protein: CASRQGVHTDTQYF

D gene: TRBD2
V gene: TRBV7-3
J gene: TRBJ2-5
clone size: many
CDR3 DNA: TGTGCCAGCAGCTTAGCTGTCGTAGCGGGGCAAGAGACCCAGTACTTC
CDR3 protein: CASSLAVVAGQETQYF

D gene: .
V gene: TRBV7-3
J gene: TRBJ2-6
clone size: .
CDR3 DNA: TGTGCCAGCAGCGAGGACAGCTCTGGGGCCAACGTCCTGACTTTC
CDR3 protein: CASSEDSSGANVLTF

D gene: .
V gene: TRBV20-1
J gene: TRBJ1-1
clone size: .
CDR3 DNA: TGCAGTGCTCCTGACATCGTCAACACTGAAGCTTTCTTT
CDR3 protein: CSAPDIVNTEAFF

D gene: .
V gene: TRBV7-9
J gene: TRBJ1-3
clone size: few
CDR3 DNA: TGTGCCACCCTATGGGGTCCGACCTCTGGAAACACCATATATTTT
CDR3 protein: CATLWGPTSGNTIYF

D gene: .
V gene: TRBV4-1
J gene: TRBJ2-3
clone size: few
CDR3 DNA: TGCGCCAGCAGCCAACGGACGGACCCCACAGATACGCAGTATTTT
CDR3 protein: CASSQRTDPTDTQYF

D gene: .
V gene: TRBV19
J gene: TRBJ2-2
clone size: .
CDR3 DNA: TGTGCCAGTAGTATAGGTACAGGAACCGGGGAGCTGTTTTTT
CDR3 protein: CASSIGTGTGELFF

D gene: TRBD2
V gene: TRBV27
J gene: TRBJ2-2
clone size: few
CDR3 DNA: TGTGCCAGCAGTTTATTTAGCGGGGGTACCACCGGGGAGCTGTTTTTT
CDR3 protein: CASSLFSGGTTGELFF